This T cell receptor beta chain was recovered during a study of PD-1 blockade in classical Hodgkin lymphoma. Study-wide results and limits: Partial responders and progressors had significantly lower baseline TCR diversity.

Autologous stem cell transplantation was followed by relapse in every patient, and brentuximab vedotin exposure varied. This table comes from immunoSEQ multiplex PCR, and its TCRdb copy is limited to in-frame clones, with some not included. Of about 97,000 clones detected, approximately 88% appear once; the ten largest clones hold approximately 12%. Germline CDR1 SGHAT, CDR2 FQDESV (reference sequence). The CDR3 spans 18 residues. With 0 bases clipped from V and 3 bases from J, the junction kept 11 bases outside the gene matches. In the case of this clone: The antigen is unknown.

J is TRBJ2-7 and V is TRBV11-1; 10 bases fit TRBD2. The sequence was collected from a human donor with classical Hodgkin lymphoma. The sample consisted of peripheral blood mononuclear cells (PBMCs), taken at baseline. The CDR3, as DNA: TGTGCCAGCAGCTTAGCAAACTCACTAGCGGGATTTCTCTACGAGCAGTACTTC. Residues: CASSLANSLAGFLYEQYF.